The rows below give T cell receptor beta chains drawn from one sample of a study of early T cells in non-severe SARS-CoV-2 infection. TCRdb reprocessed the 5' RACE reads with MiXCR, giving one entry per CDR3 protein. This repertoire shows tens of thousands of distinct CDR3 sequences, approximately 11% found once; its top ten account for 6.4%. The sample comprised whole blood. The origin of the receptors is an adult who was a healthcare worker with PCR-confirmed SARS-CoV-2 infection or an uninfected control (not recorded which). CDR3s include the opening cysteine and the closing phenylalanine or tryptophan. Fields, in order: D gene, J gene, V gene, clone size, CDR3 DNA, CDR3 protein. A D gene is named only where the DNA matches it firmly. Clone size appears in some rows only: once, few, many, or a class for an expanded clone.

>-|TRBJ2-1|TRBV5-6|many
TGTGCCAGCAGCTCCCCCCTTACGAACGATGAGCAGTTCTTC
CASSSPLTNDEQFF
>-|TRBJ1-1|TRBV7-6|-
TGTGCCAGCAGCTTAGTTCCAGGTGAAGCTTTCTTT
CASSLVPGEAFF
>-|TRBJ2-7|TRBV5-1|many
TGCGCCAGCAGCTTGGGGGGTAGCTCCTACGAGCAGTACTTC
CASSLGGSSYEQYF
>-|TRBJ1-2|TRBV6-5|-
TGTGCCAGCGGGCGTAACTATGGCTACACCTTC
CASGRNYGYTF
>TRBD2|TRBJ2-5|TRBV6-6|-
TGTGCCAGCAGTTACTCGCGGCGGGAGGGTGAAGAGACCCAGTACTTC
CASSYSRREGEETQYF
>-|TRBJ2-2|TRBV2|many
TGTGCCAGCAGTGAACTCACCGGGGAGCTGTTTTTT
CASSELTGELFF
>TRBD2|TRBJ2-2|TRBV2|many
TGTGCCAGCAGTGGTACTAGCGGGTTCACCGGGGAGCTGTTTTTT
CASSGTSGFTGELFF
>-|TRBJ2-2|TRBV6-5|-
TGTGCCAGCAGACGAGACACCGGGGAGCTGTTTTTT
CASRRDTGELFF
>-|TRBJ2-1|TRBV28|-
TGTGCCAGCAGTCCCTTGTTCCGATACAATGAGCAGTTCTTC
CASSPLFRYNEQFF
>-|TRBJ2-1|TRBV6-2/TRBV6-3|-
TGTGCCAGCAGTTACGGTAACAATGAGCAGTTCTTC
CASSYGNNEQFF
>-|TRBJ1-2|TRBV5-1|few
TGCGCCAGCAGCTTCCGGAACTATGGCTACACCTTC
CASSFRNYGYTF
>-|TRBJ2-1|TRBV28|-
TGTGCCAGCAGTCTCTTTGGACTATCGACGAGCTCCTACAATGAGCAGTTCTTC
CASSLFGLSTSSYNEQFF
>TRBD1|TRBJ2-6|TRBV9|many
TGTGCCAGCAGCGTAGGGCAGGGGGCAGCCAACGTCCTGACTTTC
CASSVGQGAANVLTF
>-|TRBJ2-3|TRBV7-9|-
TGTGCCAGCAGCTTCCCCCTCGAGGCTTCCCCTCTGGATACGCAGTATTTT
CASSFPLEASPLDTQYF
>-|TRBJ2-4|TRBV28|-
TGTGCCTCACAGGACGGAGCCAAAAACATTCAGTACTTC
CASQDGAKNIQYF
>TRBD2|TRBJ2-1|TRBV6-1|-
TGTGCCAGCAGTGAAGAACTAGCGGGAGGGTTGAGCGAGCAGTTCTTC
CASSEELAGGLSEQFF
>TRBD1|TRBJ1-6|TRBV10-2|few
TGCGCCAGCAGTGTGAGTGGACAGGGGGATTCACCCCTCCACTTT
CASSVSGQGDSPLHF
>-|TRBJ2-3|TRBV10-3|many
TGTGCCATCAGTGATCTGGTGGGCAGACGATCTAGCACAGATACGCAGTATTTT
CAISDLVGRRSSTDTQYF